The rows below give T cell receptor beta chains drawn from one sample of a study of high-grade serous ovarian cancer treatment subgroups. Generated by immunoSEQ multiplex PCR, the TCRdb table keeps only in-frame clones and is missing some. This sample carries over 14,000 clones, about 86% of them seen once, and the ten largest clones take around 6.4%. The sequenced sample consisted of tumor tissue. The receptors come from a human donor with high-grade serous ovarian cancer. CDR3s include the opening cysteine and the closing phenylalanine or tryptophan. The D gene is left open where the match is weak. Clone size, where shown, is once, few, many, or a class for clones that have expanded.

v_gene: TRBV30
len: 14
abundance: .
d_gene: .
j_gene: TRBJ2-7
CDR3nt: TGTGCCTGGAGTCCCGGTGGGATCCCGTACGAGCAGTACTTC
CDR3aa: CAWSPGGIPYEQYF

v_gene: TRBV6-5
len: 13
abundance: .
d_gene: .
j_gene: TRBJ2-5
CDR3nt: TGTGCCAGCTACCCCGGGGTTGGTGAGACCCAGTACTTC
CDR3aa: CASYPGVGETQYF

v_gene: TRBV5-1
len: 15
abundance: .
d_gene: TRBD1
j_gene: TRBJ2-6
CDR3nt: TGCGCCAGCAAGGGGGCACACTCTGGGGCCAACGTCCTGACTTTC
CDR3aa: CASKGAHSGANVLTF

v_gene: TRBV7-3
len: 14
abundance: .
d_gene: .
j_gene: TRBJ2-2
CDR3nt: TGTGCCAGCAGCTTTGGACTCCCGCCCGGGGAGCTGTTTTTT
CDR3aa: CASSFGLPPGELFF

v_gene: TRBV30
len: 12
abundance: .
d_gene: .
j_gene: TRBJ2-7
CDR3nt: TGTGCCTGGGGCACCAAGCCAAACGAGCAGTACTTC
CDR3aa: CAWGTKPNEQYF

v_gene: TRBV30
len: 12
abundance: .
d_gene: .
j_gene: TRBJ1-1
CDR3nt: TGTGCCTGGAGTGAGACGAGGACTGAAGCTTTCTTT
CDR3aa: CAWSETRTEAFF

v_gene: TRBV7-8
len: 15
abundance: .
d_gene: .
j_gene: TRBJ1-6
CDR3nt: TGTGCCAGCAGCCAGCAGACAGGTCATAATTCACCCCTCCACTTT
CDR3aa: CASSQQTGHNSPLHF

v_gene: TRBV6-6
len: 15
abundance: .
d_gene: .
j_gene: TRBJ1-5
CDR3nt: TGTGCCAGCAGCTCGGGGGGTCTTAGCAATCAGCCCCAGCATTTT
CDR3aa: CASSSGGLSNQPQHF

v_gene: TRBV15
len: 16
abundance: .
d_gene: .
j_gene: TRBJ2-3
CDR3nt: TGTGCCACCAGCAGAGATCCCGGAAACGGGGCAGATACGCAGTATTTT
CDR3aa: CATSRDPGNGADTQYF

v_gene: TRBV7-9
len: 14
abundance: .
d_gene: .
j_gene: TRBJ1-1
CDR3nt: TGTGCCAGCAGCCTACGGACATGGGGCGCTGAAGCTTTCTTT
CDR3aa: CASSLRTWGAEAFF

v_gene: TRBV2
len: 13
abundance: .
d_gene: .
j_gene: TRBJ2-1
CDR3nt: TGTGCCAGCAGTGAAACGGCGAACAATGAGCAGTTCTTC
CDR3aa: CASSETANNEQFF

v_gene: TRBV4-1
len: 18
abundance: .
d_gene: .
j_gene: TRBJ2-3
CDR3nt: TGCGCCAGCAGCCAAGGGGGGTTCCGCGGGCCCGGAGAAGATACGCAGTATTTT
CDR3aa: CASSQGGFRGPGEDTQYF

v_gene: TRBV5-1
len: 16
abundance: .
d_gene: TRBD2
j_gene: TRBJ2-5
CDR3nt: TGCGCCAGCAGCTTGGGGACTAGCGGGGGGTCGGAGACCCAGTACTTC
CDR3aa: CASSLGTSGGSETQYF

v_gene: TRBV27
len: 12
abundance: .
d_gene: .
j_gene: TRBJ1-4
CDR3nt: TGTGCCAGCAGTTCCACCGGTGGAAAACTGTTTTTT
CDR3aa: CASSSTGGKLFF

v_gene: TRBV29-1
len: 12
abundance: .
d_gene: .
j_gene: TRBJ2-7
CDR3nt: TGCAGCGTTCATAGCGGCTCCTACGAGCAGTACTTC
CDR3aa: CSVHSGSYEQYF

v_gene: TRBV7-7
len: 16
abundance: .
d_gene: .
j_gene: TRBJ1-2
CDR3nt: TGTGCTAGCAGCTTAGGGGAGTCGGGGGTTAAGGGCGGCTACACCTTC
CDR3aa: CASSLGESGVKGGYTF

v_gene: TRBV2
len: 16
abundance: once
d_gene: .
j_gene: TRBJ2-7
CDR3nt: TGTGCCAGCAGTGGTTGGGGTGGGACTGTACCCTACGAGCAGTACTTC
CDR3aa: CASSGWGGTVPYEQYF

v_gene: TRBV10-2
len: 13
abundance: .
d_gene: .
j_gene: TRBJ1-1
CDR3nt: TGCGCCAGCAGTGGAGCCATGAACACTGAAGCTTTCTTT
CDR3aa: CASSGAMNTEAFF

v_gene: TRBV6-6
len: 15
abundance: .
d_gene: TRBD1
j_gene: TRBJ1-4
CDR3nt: TGTGCCAGCAGGGACAGGGGAGCAACTAATGAAAAACTGTTTTTT
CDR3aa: CASRDRGATNEKLFF

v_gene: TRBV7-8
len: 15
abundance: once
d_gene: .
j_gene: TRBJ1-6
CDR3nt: TGTGCCAGCAGCTTAGTTGGGGGAGGGAATTCACCCCTCCACTTT
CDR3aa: CASSLVGGGNSPLHF

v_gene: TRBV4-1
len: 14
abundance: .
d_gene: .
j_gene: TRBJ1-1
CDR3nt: TGCGCCAGCAGCGTAGGGACAACTTACACTGAAGCTTTCTTT
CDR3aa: CASSVGTTYTEAFF

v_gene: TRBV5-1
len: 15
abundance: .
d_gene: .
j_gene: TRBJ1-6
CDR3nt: TGCGCCAGCAGCTTGGGGACCGACTATAATTCACCCCTCCACTTT
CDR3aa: CASSLGTDYNSPLHF

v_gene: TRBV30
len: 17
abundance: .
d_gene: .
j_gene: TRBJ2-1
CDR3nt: TGTGCCTGGAGTGACCCCCAGTATTTCCTAAGGATCGATGAGCAGTTCTTC
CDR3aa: CAWSDPQYFLRIDEQFF

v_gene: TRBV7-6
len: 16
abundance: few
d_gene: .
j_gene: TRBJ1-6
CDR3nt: TGTGCCAGCAGCCCTGGGGGGAGGGGAGGTGAATCACCCCTCCACTTT
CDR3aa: CASSPGGRGGESPLHF

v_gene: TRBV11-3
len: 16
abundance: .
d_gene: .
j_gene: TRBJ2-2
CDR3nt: TGTGCCAGCAGCGATCGGGACGGCCTTAACACCGGGGAGCTGTTTTTT
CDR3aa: CASSDRDGLNTGELFF

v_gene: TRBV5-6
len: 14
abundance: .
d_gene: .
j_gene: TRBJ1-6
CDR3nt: TGTGCCAGCAGCCCCGGACACGTTAATTCACCCCTCCACTTT
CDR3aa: CASSPGHVNSPLHF

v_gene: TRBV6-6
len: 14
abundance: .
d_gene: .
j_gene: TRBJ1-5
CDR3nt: TGTGCCAGCAGTTACACCGGACAGTCCCAGCCCCAGCATTTT
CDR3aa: CASSYTGQSQPQHF

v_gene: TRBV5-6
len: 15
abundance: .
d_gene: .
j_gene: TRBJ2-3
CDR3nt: TGTGCCAGCAGCCCTAGACAGTCTAGCACAGATACGCAGTATTTT
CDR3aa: CASSPRQSSTDTQYF

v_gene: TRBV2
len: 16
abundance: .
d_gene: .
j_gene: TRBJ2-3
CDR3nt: TGTGCCAGCAGTGACTGGGTCTTGGCCCAGACAGATACGCAGTATTTT
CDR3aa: CASSDWVLAQTDTQYF

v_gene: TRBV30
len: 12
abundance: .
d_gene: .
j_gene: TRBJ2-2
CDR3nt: TGTGCCTCGGACAGTATTACCGGGGAGCTGTTTTTT
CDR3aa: CASDSITGELFF

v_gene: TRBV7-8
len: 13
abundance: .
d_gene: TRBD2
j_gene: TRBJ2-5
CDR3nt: TGTGCCAGCAGCTTAGTAGAGCGGGGGACCCAGTACTTC
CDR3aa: CASSLVERGTQYF

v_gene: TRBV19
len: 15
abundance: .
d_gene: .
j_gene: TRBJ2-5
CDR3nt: TGTGCCAGTAGTATAGATCGTTCGGACTTGGAGACCCAGTACTTC
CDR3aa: CASSIDRSDLETQYF

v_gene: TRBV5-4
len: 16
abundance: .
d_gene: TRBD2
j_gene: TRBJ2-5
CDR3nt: TGTGCCAGCAGCTTGGGTCTAGCGGGGAACCAAGAGACCCAGTACTTC
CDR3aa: CASSLGLAGNQETQYF

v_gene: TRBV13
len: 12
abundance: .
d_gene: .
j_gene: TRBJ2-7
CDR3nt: TGTGCCAGCAGCCTTAGCTCCTACGAGCAGTACTTC
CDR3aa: CASSLSSYEQYF

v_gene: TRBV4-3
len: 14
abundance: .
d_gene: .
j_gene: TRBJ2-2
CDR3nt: TGCGCCAGCAGCCAAGCGGATACCACCGGGGAGCTGTTTTTT
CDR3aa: CASSQADTTGELFF

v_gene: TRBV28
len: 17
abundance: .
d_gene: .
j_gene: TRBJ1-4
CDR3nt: TGTGCCAGCAGCACCTCCCTCACAGGGCGAACTAATGAAAAACTGTTTTTT
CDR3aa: CASSTSLTGRTNEKLFF

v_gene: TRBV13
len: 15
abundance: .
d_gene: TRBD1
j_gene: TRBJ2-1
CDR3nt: TGTGCCAGCAGCTTAGTTGGGACAGGGGGCGATGAGCAGTTCTTC
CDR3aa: CASSLVGTGGDEQFF

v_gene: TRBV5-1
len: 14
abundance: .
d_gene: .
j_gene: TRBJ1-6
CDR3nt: TGCGCCAGCAGCATCGAAACATATAATTCACCCCTCCACTTT
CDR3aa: CASSIETYNSPLHF

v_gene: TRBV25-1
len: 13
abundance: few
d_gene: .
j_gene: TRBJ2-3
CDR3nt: TGTGCCAGCTTGGGGGCCGGCACAGATACGCAGTATTTT
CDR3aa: CASLGAGTDTQYF

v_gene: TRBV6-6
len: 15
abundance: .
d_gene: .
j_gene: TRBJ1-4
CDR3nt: TGTGCCAGCAGTTACTGGTCCGGCCAAGGGGAGGAACTGTTTTTT
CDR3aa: CASSYWSGQGEELFF

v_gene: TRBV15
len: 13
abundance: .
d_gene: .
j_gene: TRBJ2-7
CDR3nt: TGTGCCACCAGCAGGGGCGCGGACTACGAGCAGTACTTC
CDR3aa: CATSRGADYEQYF

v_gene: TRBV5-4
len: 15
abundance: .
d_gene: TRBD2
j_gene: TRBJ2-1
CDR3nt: TGTGCCAGCAGCCTGGGACTAGCGGGGGGCGGTGAGCAGTTCTTC
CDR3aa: CASSLGLAGGGEQFF

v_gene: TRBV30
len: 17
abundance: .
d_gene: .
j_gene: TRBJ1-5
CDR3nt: TGTGCCTGGAGTGTAAAGGGACCTACAACGGGTAATCAGCCCCAGCATTTT
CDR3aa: CAWSVKGPTTGNQPQHF

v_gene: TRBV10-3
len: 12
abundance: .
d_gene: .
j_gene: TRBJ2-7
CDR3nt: TGTGCCATCAGTGAGGCCGACCACGAGCAGTACTTC
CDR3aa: CAISEADHEQYF

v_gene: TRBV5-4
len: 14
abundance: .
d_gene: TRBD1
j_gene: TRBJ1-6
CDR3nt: TGTGCCAGCAGCTGGCAGGGGGTGAATTCACCCCTCCACTTT
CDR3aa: CASSWQGVNSPLHF

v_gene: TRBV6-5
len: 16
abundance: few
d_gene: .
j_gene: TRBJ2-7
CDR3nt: TGTGCCAGCAGTTACGGGGTCCGGGGGGCCTCCTACGAGCAGTACTTC
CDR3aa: CASSYGVRGASYEQYF

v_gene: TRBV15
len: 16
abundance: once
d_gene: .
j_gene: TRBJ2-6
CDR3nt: TGTGCCACCAGTACAGGGGACTCCTCTGGGGCCAACGTCCTGACTTTC
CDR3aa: CATSTGDSSGANVLTF

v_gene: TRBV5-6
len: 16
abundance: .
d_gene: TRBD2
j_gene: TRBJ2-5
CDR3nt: TGTGCCAGCAACCCAATCAGGGAGGGAGGCAAAGAGACCCAGTACTTC
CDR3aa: CASNPIREGGKETQYF

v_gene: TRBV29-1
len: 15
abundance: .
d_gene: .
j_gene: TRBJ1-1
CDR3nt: TGCAGCGTTGAGGACTGGAAAAGCGTGAACACTGAAGCTTTCTTT
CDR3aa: CSVEDWKSVNTEAFF

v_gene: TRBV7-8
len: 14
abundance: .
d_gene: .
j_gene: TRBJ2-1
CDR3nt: TGTGCCAGCAGCTTCTTGGCCCCCCGGGATGAGCAGTTCTTC
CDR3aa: CASSFLAPRDEQFF

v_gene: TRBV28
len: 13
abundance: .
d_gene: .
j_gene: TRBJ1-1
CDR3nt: TGTGCCAGCAGTGACGGGCTGAACACTGAAGCTTTCTTT
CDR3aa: CASSDGLNTEAFF

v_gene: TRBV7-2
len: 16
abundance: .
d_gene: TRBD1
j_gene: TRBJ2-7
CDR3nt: TGTGCCAGCAGCCCAACCCGGCAGGGGGCAAGCTACGAGCAGTACTTC
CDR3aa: CASSPTRQGASYEQYF

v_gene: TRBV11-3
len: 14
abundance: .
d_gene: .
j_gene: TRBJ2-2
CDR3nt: TGTGCCAGCAGCCTCCAGGGGAGCACCGGGGAGCTGTTTTTT
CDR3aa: CASSLQGSTGELFF

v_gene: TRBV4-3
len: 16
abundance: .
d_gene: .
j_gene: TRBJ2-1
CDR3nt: TGCGCCAGCAGCCAAGAATGGGGGAATTCCTACAATGAGCAGTTCTTC
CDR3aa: CASSQEWGNSYNEQFF